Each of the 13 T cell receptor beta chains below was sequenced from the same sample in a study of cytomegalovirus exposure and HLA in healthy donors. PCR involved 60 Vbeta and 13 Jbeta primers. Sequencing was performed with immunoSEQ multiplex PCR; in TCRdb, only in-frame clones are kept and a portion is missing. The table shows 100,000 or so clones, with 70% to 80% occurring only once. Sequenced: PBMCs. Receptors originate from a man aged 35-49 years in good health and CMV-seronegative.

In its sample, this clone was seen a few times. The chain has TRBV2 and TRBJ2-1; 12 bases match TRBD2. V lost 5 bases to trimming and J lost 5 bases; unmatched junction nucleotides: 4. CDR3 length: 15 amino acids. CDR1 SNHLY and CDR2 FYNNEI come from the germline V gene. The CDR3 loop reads CASSSGLAGNNEQFF. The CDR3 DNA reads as TGTGCCAGCAGTTCCGGACTAGCGGGGAACAATGAGCAGTTCTTC. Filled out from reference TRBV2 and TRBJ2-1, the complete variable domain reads EPEVTQTPSHQVTQMGQEVILRCVPISNHLYFYWYRQILGQKVEFLVSFYNNEISEKSEIFDDQFSVERPDGSNFTLKIRSTKLEDSAMYFCASSSGLAGNNEQFFGPGTRLTVL.

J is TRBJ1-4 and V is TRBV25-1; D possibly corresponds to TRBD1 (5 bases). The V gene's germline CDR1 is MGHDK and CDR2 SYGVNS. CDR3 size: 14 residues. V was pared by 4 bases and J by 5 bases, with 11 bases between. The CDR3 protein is CASSGGNRNEKLFF. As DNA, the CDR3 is TGTGCCAGCAGTGGGGGTAACAGGAATGAAAAACTGTTTTTT.

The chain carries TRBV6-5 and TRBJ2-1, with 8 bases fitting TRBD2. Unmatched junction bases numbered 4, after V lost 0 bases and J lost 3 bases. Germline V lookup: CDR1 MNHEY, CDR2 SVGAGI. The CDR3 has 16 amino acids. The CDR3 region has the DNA TGTGCCAGCAGTTACTCGCCTAGCGGGTACTACAATGAGCAGTTCTTC. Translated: CASSYSPSGYYNEQFF.

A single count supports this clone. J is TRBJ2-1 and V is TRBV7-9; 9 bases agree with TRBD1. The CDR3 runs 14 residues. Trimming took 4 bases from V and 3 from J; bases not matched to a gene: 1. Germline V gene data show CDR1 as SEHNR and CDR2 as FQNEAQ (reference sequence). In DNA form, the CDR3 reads TGTGCCAGCAGCTCGGGACAGGGCTACAATGAGCAGTTCTTC. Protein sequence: CASSSGQGYNEQFF.

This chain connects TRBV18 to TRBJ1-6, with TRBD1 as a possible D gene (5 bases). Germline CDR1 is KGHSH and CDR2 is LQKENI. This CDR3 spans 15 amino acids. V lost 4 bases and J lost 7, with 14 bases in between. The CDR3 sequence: CASSQSMGQNSPLHF. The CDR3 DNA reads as TGTGCCAGCTCACAATCGATGGGGCAGAATTCACCCCTCCACTTT.

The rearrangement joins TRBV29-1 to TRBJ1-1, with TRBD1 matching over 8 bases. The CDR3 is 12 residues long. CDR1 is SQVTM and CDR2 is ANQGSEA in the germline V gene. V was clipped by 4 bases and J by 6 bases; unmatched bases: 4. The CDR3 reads CSVVLQGAEAFF. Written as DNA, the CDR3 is TGCAGCGTTGTCTTACAGGGGGCTGAAGCTTTCTTT.

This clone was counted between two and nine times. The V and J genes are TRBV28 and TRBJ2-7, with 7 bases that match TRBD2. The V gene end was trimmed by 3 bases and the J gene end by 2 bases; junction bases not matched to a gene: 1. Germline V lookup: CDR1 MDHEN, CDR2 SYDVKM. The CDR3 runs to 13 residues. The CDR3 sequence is CASSFGGTYEQYF. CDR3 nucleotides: TGTGCCAGCAGTTTCGGGGGGACCTACGAGCAGTACTTC.

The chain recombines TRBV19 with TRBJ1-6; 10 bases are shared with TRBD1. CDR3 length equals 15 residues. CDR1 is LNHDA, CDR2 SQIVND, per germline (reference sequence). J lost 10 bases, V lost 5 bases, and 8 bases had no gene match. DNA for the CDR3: TGTGCCAGTAGTGACCGGGACAGGGGCGCCTCACCCCTCCACTTT. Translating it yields CASSDRDRGASPLHF.

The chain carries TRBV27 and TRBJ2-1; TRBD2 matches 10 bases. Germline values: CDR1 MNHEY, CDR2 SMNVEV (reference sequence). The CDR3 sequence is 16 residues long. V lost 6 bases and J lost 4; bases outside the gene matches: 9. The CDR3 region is CASSQPGLAVYNEQFF. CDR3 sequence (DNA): TGTGCCAGCAGCCAACCAGGACTAGCGGTGTACAATGAGCAGTTCTTC.

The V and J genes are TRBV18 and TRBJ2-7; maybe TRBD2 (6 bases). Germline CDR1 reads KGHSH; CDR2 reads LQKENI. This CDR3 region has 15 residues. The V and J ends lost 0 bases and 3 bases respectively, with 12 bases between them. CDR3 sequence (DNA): TGTGCCAGCTCACCACCGGGCCAGGGAGGCTACGAGCAGTACTTC. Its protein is CASSPPGQGGYEQYF.

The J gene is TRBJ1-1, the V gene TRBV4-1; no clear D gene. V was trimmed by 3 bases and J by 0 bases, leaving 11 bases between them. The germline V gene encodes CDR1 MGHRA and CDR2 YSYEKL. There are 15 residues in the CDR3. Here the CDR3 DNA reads TGCGCCAGCAGCCACGGCGGTTCGGTGAACACTGAAGCTTTCTTT. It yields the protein CASSHGGSVNTEAFF.

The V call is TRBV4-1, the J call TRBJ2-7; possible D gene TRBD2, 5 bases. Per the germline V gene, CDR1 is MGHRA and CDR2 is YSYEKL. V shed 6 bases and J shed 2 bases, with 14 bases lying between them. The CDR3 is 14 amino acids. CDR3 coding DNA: TGCGCCAGCAGGGCCAGTGAGAGGGCCTACGAGCAGTACTTC. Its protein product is CASRASERAYEQYF.

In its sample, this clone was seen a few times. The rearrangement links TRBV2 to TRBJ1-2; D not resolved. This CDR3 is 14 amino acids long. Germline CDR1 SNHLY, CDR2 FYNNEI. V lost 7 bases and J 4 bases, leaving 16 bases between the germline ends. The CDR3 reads CASTSLEGGYGYTF. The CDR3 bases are TGTGCCAGCACCTCCTTGGAGGGAGGCTATGGCTACACCTTC.